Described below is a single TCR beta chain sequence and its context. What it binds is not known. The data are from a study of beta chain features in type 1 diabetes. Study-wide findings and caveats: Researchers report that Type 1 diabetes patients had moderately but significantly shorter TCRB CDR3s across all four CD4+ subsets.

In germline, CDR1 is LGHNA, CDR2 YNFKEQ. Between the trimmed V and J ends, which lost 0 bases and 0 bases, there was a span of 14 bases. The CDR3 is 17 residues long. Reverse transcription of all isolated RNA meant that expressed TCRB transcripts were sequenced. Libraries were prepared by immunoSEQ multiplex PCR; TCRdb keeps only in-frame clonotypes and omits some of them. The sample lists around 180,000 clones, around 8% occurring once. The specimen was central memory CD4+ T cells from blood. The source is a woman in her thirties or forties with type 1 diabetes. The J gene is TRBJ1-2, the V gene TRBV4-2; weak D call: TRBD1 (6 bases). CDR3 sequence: CASSQDTSRGANYGYTF. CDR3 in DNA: TGTGCCAGCAGCCAAGATACAAGCAGGGGAGCTAACTATGGCTACACCTTC.